The 10 T cell receptor beta chains in this list originate from one sample, sequenced in a study of patients and donors after allogeneic stem cell transplantation. Each CDR3 protein gets one entry after TCRdb re-called the RT-PCR reads with MiXCR. The data hold over 400,000 distinct CDR3 sequences, with 16% observed a single time. The sequenced sample consisted of blood, either unsorted or a sorted T cell fraction (not recorded which). The receptors stem from a human donor who was either an allogeneic HSCT recipient or a stem cell or donor lymphocyte infusion donor (not recorded which). It is not recorded whose cells these are; they may come from a transplant donor.

There are a few counts of this clonotype. The chain recombines TRBV7-2 with TRBJ1-1; D possibly corresponds to TRBD1 (6 bases). Per the germline V gene, CDR1 is SGHTA and CDR2 is FQGNSA. The CDR3 is 13 amino acids. V lost 4 bases and J 5 bases, leaving 11 bases between the germline ends. CDR3 region: CASSSKQGTEAFF. The CDR3 bases are TGTGCCAGCAGCTCTAAACAGGGAACTGAAGCTTTCTTT.

This clonotype turned up a few times. This chain links TRBV5-6 with TRBJ2-7, with D perhaps matching TRBD1 or TRBD2 (6 bases each). Trimming took 1 base from V and 0 from J, leaving 17 bases between them. The CDR3 runs to 17 residues. The V gene's germline CDR1 is SGHDT and CDR2 YYEEEE. The CDR3 DNA follows: TGTGCCAGCAGCTTGCGAAGCCGGGGGCGAAGCTCCTACGAGCAGTACTTC. It translates to CASSLRSRGRSSYEQYF.

This clonotype was seen a handful of times. The V and J genes are TRBV7-9 and TRBJ1-2; no definite D call. V gave up 7 bases and J gave up 7 bases, with 25 bases separating them. In germline, CDR1 is SEHNR, CDR2 FQNEAQ (reference sequence). The CDR3 loop spans 16 amino acids. CDR3 sequence: CASNQAEGSRVRGYTF. CDR3 bases: TGTGCCAGCAACCAAGCGGAAGGGAGCAGAGTTCGTGGCTACACCTTC.

This clonotype was found many times. The CDR3 DNA reads TGCAGGCCCCGGAACACTGAAGCTTTCTTT. The encoded protein is CRPRNTEAFF. The chain has TRBV20-1 and TRBJ1-1; D uncertain. This CDR3 has 10 residues. CDR1 DFQATT and CDR2 SNEGSKA come from the germline V gene (reference sequence).

This sequence joins TRBV18 and TRBJ1-6, with unresolved D. CDR3 length: 14 residues. The germline V gene encodes CDR1 KGHSH and CDR2 LQKENI. Trimming shortened V by 3 bases and J by 7 bases, and 10 bases separated the two germline ends. Here the CDR3 DNA reads TGTGCCAGCTCACCTTCTCGTGGGAATTCACCCCTCCACTTT. Protein product: CASSPSRGNSPLHF.

This sequence joins TRBV28 and TRBJ2-7, with 7 bases that match TRBD1. Germline V gene lookup returns CDR1 MDHEN and CDR2 SYDVKM. With V trimmed by 7 bases and J by 2 bases, 5 bases remained unmatched. CDR3 length: 13 residues. As DNA, the CDR3 is TGTGCCAGCACCCCAGGGGGAACCTACGAGCAGTACTTC. As protein: CASTPGGTYEQYF.

There are many counts of this clonotype. V and J are TRBV3-1 and TRBJ2-7; D may be TRBD1 or TRBD2 (5 bases each). With 11 bases removed from V and 0 bases from J, the gap between germline ends came to 20 bases. This CDR3 is built from 15 residues. CDR1 LGHDT and CDR2 YNNKEL come from the germline V gene (reference sequence). CDR3 sequence: CAGKIVGVDSYEQYF. The CDR3 DNA reads as TGTGCCGGAAAGATTGTGGGGGTCGACTCCTACGAGCAGTACTTC.

This clonotype was seen a few times. The V and J genes are TRBV5-1 and TRBJ1-2, with 8 bases that match TRBD1. CDR3 size: 15 residues. The junction had 11 bases not matched to a gene; V was cut back by 4 bases and J by 6 bases. Germline loops: CDR1 SGHRS, CDR2 YFSETQ. Here the CDR3 reads CASSPGTGDWDGYTF. The CDR3 bases are TGCGCCAGCAGCCCCGGGACAGGAGATTGGGATGGCTACACCTTC.

This clonotype was picked up a small number of times. The CDR3 spells CASRRGNEKLFF. CDR3 bases: TGTGCCAGCAGGCGGGGCAATGAAAAACTGTTTTTT. The V and J genes are TRBV2 and TRBJ1-4; a possible D gene is TRBD1 (5 bases). The CDR3 consists of 12 residues. The V end lost 6 bases, the J end lost 5 bases, and 7 bases lay between the germline ends. Germline CDR1 is SNHLY and CDR2 is FYNNEI. The full variable domain, its missing parts supplied by reference TRBV2 and TRBJ1-4, is EPEVTQTPSHQVTQMGQEVILRCVPISNHLYFYWYRQILGQKVEFLVSFYNNEISEKSEIFDDQFSVERPDGSNFTLKIRSTKLEDSAMYFCASRRGNEKLFFGSGTQLSVL.

This clonotype was counted between two and nine times. This chain joins TRBV6-1 and TRBJ2-1, with TRBD1 as a possible D gene (5 bases). The germline V and J ends were trimmed by 6 bases and 6 bases, with 15 bases remaining between them. Germline V CDR1 and CDR2: MNHNS, SASEGT. This CDR3 contains 14 residues. The CDR3 coding sequence is TGTGCCAGCAGACAGGTATCGGGTCCCAATGAGCAGTTCTTC. Its protein product is CASRQVSGPNEQFF.